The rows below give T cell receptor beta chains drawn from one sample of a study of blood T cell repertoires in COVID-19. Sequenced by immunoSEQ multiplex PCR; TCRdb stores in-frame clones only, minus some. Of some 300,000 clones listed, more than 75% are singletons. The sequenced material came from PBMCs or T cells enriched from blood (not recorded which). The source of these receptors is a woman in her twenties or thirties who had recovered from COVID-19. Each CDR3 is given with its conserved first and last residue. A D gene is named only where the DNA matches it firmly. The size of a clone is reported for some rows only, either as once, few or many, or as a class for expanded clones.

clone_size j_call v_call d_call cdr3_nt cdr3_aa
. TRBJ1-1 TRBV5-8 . TGTGCCAGCAGCTTGGCAGGGATGAACACTGAAGCTTTCTTT CASSLAGMNTEAFF
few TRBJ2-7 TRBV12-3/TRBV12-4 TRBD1 TGTGCCAGCAGCATTACAGGGGGCGAGCAGTACTTC CASSITGGEQYF
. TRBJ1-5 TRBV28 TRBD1 TGTGCCAGCAGAGGGGACAGAAGGAGCAATCAGCCCCAGCATTTT CASRGDRRSNQPQHF
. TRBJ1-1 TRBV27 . TGTGCCAGCAGTCCCGTGACAGGCCTCGGGGTCACTGAAGCTTTCTTT CASSPVTGLGVTEAFF
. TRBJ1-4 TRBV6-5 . TGTGCCAGCAGTCCCTCCGTCGGGACTAATGAAAAACTGTTTTTT CASSPSVGTNEKLFF
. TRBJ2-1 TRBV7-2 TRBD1 TGTGCCAGCAGCCCCGGACAGGGGCTAGCCTACAATGAGCAGTTCTTC CASSPGQGLAYNEQFF
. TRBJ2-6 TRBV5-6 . TGTGCCAGCAGCTCCCCGATCGGGCGGACAGTAACTGGGGCCAACGTCCTGACTTTC CASSSPIGRTVTGANVLTF
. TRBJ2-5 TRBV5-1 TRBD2 TGCGCCAGCAGCTTACGGACTAGCGGGGGAGAGACCCAGTACTTC CASSLRTSGGETQYF
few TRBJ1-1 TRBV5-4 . TGTGCCAGCAGCTTGGGTCATAGGAGGAACACTGAAGCTTTCTTT CASSLGHRRNTEAFF
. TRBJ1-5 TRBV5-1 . TGCGCCAGCAGCTTGGGGCAGGGTAGCAATCAGCCCCAGCATTTT CASSLGQGSNQPQHF
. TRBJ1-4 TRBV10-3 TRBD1 TGTGCCATCAGTGACAAGCGGACAGGGGATGAAAAACTGTTTTTT CAISDKRTGDEKLFF
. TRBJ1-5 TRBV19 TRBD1 TGTGCCAGTTTTCCCAGGGACAGGGGGGTTAGGAGCAATCAGCCCCAGCATTTT CASFPRDRGVRSNQPQHF
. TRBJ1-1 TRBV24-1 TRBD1 TGTGCCACCAGTGATCCACGGACAGGGGGCACTGAAGCTTTCTTT CATSDPRTGGTEAFF
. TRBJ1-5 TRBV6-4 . TGTGCCAGCAGTTCGAAGGGGCAGGGGAATCAGCCCCAGCATTTT CASSSKGQGNQPQHF
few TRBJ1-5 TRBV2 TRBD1 TGTGCCAGCGGGGGACAGGGCAACAATCAGCCCCAGCATTTT CASGGQGNNQPQHF
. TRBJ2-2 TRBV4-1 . TGCGCCAGCAGCCAAGACGAGAGCACCGGGGAGCTGTTTTTT CASSQDESTGELFF
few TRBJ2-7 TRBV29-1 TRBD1 TGCAGCGTTGAGGGACAGGGGGCGTTTCGCGAGCAGTACTTC CSVEGQGAFREQYF
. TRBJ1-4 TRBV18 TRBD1 TGTGCCAGCTCAAGGGGACAGCAGGAAAAACTGTTTTTT CASSRGQQEKLFF
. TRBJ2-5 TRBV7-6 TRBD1 TGTGCCAGCAGCTTAGCAGTAGGACAGGGGATGGAGACCCAGTACTTC CASSLAVGQGMETQYF
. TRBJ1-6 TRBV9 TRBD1 TGTGCCAGCAGCCCGAGGACAGGGGGTAATTCACCCCTCCACTTT CASSPRTGGNSPLHF
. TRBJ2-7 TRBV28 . TGTGCCAGCAGGAGAGGGATTAGCTCCTACGAGCAGTACTTC CASRRGISSYEQYF
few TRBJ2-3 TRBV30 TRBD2 TGTGCCTGGAGTCTAGCGGGGGGGGCAGATACGCAGTATTTT CAWSLAGGADTQYF
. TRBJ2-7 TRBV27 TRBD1 TGTGCCAGCAGTTTCGGACAGGGAGGACGCGAGCAGTACTTC CASSFGQGGREQYF
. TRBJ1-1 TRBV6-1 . TGTGCCAGCAGTGAAGTGCGGGGTGCAACGAACACTGAAGCTTTCTTT CASSEVRGATNTEAFF
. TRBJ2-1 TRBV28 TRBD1 TGTGCCAGCAGCCAGAGAACGTTTTCGGGACAGGGGGCTTATGAGCAGTTCTTC CASSQRTFSGQGAYEQFF
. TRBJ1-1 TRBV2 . TGTGCCAGCAGTGAAAATCGGGAAAACACTGAAGCTTTCTTT CASSENRENTEAFF
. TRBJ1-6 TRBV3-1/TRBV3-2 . TGTGCCAGCAGCCAAGTACTCAATTCACCCCTCCACTTT CASSQVLNSPLHF
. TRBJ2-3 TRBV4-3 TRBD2 TGCGCCAGCAGCCAAGATAGGACTAGCGGGGGCACAGATACGCAGTATTTT CASSQDRTSGGTDTQYF
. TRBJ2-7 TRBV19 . TGTGCCAGTAGTAATCCGGGGGACGGAACCTACGAGCAGTACTTC CASSNPGDGTYEQYF
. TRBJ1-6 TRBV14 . TGTGCCAGCAGCCAAGAGTCTGTCAGGGGATCACCCCTCCACTTT CASSQESVRGSPLHF
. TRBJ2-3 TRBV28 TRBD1 TGTGCCAGCAGTTCTGCGGACAGGGCCACGCCAGATACGCAGTATTTT CASSSADRATPDTQYF
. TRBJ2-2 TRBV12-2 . TGTGCAAGTCGCTTCGCGAACACCGGGGAGCTGTTTTTT CASRFANTGELFF
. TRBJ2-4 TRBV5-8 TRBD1 TGTGCCAGCAGCCCTCGGACAGGGCGAACTCAAAACATTCAGTACTTC CASSPRTGRTQNIQYF
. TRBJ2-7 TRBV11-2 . TGTGCCAGCAGCTTGGGGGACTTCTACTCCTACGAGCAGTACTTC CASSLGDFYSYEQYF
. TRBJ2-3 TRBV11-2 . TGTGCCAGCAGCCCCTGGACAGGGAGGGCAGATACGCAGTATTTT CASSPWTGRADTQYF
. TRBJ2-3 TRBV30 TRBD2 TGTGCCTGGAGTGTACAGCGGGGGGGGGATACGCAGTATTTT CAWSVQRGGDTQYF
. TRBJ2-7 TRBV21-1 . TGTGCCAGCAGCAAAGAGGTGGGCCCAAGATGGCATATATTTATCTACGAGCAGTACTTC CASSKEVGPRWHIFIYEQYF
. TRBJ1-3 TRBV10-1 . TGCGCCAGCAAAGGACCGGGAGTCTCTGGAAACACCATATATTTT CASKGPGVSGNTIYF
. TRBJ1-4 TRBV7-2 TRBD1 TGTGCCAGCAGCCGGGCCGGGACAGATAATGAAAAACTGTTTTTT CASSRAGTDNEKLFF
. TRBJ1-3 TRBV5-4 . TGTGCCAGCAGCTTAGTACGGGACACCAGCTCTGGAAACACCATATATTTT CASSLVRDTSSGNTIYF